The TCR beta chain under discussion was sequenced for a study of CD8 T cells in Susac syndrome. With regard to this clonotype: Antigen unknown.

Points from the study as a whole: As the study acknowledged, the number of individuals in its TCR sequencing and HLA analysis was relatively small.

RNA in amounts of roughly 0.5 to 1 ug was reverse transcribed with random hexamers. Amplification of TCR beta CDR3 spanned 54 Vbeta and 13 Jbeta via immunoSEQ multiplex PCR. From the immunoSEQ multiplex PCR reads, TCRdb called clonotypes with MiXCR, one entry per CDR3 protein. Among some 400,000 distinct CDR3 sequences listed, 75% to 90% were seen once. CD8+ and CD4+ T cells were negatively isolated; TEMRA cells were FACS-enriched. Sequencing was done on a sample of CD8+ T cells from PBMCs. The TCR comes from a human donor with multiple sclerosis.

CDR3 region: CASSTSTVVSYEQYF. CDR3 bases: TGTGCCAGCAGTACCTCGACGGTGGTCTCCTACGAGCAGTACTTC. The chain employs TRBV6-6 and TRBJ2-7; no reliable D call. CDR1 and CDR2 from the germline V gene are MNHNY and SVGAGI (reference sequence). Trimming removed 5 bases at V and 0 bases at J, with 14 bases between. The length of the CDR3 is 15 residues.